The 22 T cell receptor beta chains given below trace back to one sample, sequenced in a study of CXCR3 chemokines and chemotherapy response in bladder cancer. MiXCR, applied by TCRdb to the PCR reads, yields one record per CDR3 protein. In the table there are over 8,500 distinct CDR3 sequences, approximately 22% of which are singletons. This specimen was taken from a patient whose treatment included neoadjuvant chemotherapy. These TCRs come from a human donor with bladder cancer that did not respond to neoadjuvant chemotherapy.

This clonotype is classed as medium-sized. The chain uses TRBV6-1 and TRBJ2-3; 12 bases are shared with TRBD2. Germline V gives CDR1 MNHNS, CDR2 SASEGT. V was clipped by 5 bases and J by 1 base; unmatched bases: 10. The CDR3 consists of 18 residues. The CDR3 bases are TGTGCCAGCAGTAAGACTAGCGGGGGTCTTGGGGGCACAGATACGCAGTATTTT. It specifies CASSKTSGGLGGTDTQYF.

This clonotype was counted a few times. The CDR3 DNA reads TGTGCCAGCAGTAGACAACTGATAGAGACCCAGTACTTC. Protein: CASSRQLIETQYF. The V gene is TRBV25-1, the J gene TRBJ2-5; D gene ambiguous. In germline, CDR1 is MGHDK, CDR2 SYGVNS. V lost 5 bases to trimming and J lost 4 bases, with 11 bases between them. CDR3 length: 13 residues.

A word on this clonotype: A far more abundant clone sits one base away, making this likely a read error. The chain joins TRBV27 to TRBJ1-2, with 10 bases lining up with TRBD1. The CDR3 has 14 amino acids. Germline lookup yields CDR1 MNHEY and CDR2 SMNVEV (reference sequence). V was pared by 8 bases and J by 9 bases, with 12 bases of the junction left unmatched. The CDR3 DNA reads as TGTGCCAGCCTACCGGGACAGGGGAGAGGATGCTACACCTTC. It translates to CASLPGQGRGCYTF.

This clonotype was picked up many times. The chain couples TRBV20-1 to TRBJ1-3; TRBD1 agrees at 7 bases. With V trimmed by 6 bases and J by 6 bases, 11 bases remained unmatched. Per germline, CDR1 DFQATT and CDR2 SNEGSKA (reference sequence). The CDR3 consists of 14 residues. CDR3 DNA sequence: TGCAGTGCCAGGGGGGTAGGACCCTTAAACACCATATATTTT. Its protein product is CSARGVGPLNTIYF.

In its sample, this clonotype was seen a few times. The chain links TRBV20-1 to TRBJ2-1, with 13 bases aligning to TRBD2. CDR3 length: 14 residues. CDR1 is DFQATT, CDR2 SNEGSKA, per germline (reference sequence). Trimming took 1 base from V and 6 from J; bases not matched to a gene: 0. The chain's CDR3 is CSARGLAGGNEQFF. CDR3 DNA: TGCAGTGCTAGAGGACTAGCGGGGGGCAATGAGCAGTTCTTC.

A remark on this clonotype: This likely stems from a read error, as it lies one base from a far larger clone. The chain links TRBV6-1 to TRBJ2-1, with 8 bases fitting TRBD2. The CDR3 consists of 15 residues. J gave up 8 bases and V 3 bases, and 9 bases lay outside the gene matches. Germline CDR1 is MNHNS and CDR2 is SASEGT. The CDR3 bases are TGTGCCAGCAGTGAGTCCGGGGGGGGCCACGATGAGCAGTTCTTC. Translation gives CASSESGGGHDEQFF.

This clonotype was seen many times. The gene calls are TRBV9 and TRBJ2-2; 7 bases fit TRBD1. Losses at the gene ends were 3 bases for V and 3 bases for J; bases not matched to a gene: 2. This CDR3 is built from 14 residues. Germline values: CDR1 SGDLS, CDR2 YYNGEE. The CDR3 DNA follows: TGTGCCAGCAGCGCCGACAGGGACACCGGGGAGCTGTTTTTT. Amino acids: CASSADRDTGELFF.

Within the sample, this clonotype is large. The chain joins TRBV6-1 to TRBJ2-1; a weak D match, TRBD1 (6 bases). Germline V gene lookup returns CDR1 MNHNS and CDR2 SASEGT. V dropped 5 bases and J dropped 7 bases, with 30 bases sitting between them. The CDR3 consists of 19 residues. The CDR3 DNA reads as TGTGCCAGCAGTAGCAAGAATACTACCCCGAGACAGGCAAGGAATGAGCAGTTCTTC. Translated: CASSSKNTTPRQARNEQFF.

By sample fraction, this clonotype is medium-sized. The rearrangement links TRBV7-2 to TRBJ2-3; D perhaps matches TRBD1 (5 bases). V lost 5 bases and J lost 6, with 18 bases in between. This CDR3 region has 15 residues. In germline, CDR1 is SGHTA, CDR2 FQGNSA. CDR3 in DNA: TGTGCCAGCAGCCCATCTGGTGGGGCACCTGATACGCAGTATTTT. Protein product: CASSPSGGAPDTQYF.

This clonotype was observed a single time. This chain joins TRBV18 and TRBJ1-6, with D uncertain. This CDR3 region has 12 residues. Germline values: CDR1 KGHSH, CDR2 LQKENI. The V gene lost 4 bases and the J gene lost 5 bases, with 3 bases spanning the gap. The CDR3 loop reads CASSQNNSPLHF. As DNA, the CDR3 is TGTGCCAGCTCACAGAATAATTCACCCCTCCACTTT.

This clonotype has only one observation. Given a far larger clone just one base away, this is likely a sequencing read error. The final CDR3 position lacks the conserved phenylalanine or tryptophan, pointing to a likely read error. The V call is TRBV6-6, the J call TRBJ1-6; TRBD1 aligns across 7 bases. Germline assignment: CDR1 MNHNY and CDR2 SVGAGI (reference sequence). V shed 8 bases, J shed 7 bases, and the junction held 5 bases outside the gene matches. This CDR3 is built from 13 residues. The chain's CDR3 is CASLGQKNSPLHS. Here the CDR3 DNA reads TGTGCCAGCTTGGGACAGAAGAATTCACCCCTCCACTCT.

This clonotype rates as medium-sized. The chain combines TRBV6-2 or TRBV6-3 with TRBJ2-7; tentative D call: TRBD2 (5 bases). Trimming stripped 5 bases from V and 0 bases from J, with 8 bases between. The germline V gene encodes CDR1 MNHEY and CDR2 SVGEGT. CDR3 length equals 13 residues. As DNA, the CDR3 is TGTGCCAGCAGTCCCGGGGACTCCTACGAGCAGTACTTC. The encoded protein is CASSPGDSYEQYF.

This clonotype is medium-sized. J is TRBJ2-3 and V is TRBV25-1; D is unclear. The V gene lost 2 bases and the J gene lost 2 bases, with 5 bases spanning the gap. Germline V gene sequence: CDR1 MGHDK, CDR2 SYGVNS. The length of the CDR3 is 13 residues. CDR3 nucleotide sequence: TGTGCCAGCAGTGAAGACTTCACAGATACGCAGTATTTT. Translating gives CASSEDFTDTQYF.

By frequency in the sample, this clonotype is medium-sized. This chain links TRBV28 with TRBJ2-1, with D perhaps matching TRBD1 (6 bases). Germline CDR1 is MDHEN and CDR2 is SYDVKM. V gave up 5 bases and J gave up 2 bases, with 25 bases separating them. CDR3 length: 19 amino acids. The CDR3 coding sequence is TGTGCCAGCAGTACCGGACAGCTCAGGCAACGGAATCCCTACAATGAGCAGTTCTTC. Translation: CASSTGQLRQRNPYNEQFF.

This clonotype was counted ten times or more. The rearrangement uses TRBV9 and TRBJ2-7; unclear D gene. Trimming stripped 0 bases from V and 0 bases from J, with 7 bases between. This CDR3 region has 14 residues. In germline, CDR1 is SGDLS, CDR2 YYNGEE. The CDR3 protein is CASSVDPASYEQYF. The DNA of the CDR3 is TGTGCCAGCAGCGTAGACCCAGCCTCCTACGAGCAGTACTTC. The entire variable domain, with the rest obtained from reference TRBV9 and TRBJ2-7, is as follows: DSGVTQTPKHLITATGQRVTLRCSPRSGDLSVYWYQQSLDQGLQFLIQYYNGEERAKGNILERFSAQQFPDLHSELNLSSLELGDSALYFCASSVDPASYEQYFGPGTRLTVT.

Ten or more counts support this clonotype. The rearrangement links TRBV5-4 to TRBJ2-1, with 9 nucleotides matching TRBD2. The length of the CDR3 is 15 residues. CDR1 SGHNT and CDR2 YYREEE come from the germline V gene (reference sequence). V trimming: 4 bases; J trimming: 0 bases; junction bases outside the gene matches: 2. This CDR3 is CASSNSGSSYNEQFF. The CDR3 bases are TGTGCCAGCAGCAATAGCGGGAGCTCCTACAATGAGCAGTTCTTC.

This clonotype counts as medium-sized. DNA of the CDR3: TGCAGCGTCGGGACCGGGGGCAATCAGCCCCAGCATTTT. Its protein is CSVGTGGNQPQHF. The V and J genes are TRBV29-1 and TRBJ1-5; D possibly corresponds to TRBD1 (5 bases). The CDR3 is 13 amino acids. V was clipped by 6 bases and J by 2 bases, with 11 bases between them. Germline CDR1 is SQVTM and CDR2 is ANQGSEA.

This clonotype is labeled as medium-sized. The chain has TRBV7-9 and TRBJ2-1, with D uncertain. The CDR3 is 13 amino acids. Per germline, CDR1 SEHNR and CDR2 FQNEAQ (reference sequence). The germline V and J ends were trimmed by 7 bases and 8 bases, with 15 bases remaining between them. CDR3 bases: TGTGCCAGCATCAAAACTGCTTCAGATGAGCAGTTCTTC. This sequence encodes CASIKTASDEQFF. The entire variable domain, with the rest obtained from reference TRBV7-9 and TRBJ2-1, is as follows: DTGVSQNPRHKITKRGQNVTFRCDPISEHNRLYWYRQTLGQGPEFLTYFQNEAQLEKSRLLSDRFSAERPKGSFSTLEIQRTEQGDSAMYLCASIKTASDEQFFGPGTRLTVL.

The CDR3 DNA follows: TGTGCCAGCAGTGGGGGATTAGCCAAAAACATTCAGTACTTC. Its protein is CASSGGLAKNIQYF. This chain connects TRBV2 to TRBJ2-4; D is ambiguous. This CDR3 comprises 14 residues. Germline V gene sequence: CDR1 SNHLY, CDR2 FYNNEI. V was trimmed by 4 bases and J by 0 bases, leaving 7 bases between them.

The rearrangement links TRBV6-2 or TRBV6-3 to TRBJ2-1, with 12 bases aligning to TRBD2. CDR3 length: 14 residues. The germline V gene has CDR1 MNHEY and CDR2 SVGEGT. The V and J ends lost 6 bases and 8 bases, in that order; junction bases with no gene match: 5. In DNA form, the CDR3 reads TGTGCCAGCAGCTCCAGACTAGCGGGGGATGAGCAGTTCTTC. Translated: CASSSRLAGDEQFF.

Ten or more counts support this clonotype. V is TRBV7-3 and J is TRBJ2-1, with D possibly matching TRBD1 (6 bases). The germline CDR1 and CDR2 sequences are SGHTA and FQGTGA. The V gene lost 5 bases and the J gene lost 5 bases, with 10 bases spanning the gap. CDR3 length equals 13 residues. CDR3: CASSPGANNEQFF. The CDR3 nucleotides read TGTGCCAGCAGCCCAGGGGCGAACAATGAGCAGTTCTTC. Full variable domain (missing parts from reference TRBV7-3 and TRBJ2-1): GAGVSQTPSNKVTEKGKYVELRCDPISGHTALYWYRQSLGQGPEFLIYFQGTGAADDSGLPNDRFFAVRPEGSVSTLKIQRTERGDSAVYLCASSPGANNEQFFGPGTRLTVL.

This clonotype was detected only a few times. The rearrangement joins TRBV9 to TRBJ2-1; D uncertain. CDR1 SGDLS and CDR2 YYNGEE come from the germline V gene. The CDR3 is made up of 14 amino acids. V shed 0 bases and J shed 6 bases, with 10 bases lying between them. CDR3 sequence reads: CASSVAPPSNEQFF. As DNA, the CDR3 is TGTGCCAGCAGCGTAGCCCCCCCATCCAATGAGCAGTTCTTC.